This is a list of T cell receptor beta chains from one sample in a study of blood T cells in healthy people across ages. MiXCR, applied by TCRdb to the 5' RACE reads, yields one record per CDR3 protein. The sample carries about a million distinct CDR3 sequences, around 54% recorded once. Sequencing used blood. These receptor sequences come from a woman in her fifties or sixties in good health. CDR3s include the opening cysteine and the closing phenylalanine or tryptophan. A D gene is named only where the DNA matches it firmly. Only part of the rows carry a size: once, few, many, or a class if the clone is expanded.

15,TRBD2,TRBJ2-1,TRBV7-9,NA,TGTGCCAGCAGCTTAGTTCTAGCGGGAGCGGATGAGCAGTTCTTC,CASSLVLAGADEQFF
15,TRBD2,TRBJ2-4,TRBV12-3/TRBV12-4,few,TGTGCCAGCAGCTATAGCGGGACAAACAAAAACATTCAGTACTTC,CASSYSGTNKNIQYF
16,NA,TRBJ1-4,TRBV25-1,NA,TGTGCCAGCAGTGAATGGAGGGGCGGGTTCGATGAAAAACTGTTTTTT,CASSEWRGGFDEKLFF
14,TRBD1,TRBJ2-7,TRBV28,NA,TGTGCCATCCTCCGGGACAGGGGGCCTGGTGGGCAGTACTTC,CAILRDRGPGGQYF
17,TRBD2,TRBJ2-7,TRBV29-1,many,TGCAGCGTTGTCCCTCCAGCGGGAGGGCCGACGCCCAACGAGCAGTACTTC,CSVVPPAGGPTPNEQYF
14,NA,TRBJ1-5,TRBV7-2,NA,TGTGCCAGCAGCTTTAGACGGAGCAATCAGCCCCAGCATTTT,CASSFRRSNQPQHF
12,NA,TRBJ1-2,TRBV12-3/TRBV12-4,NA,TGTGCCAGCAGTCCAGGGTGGTCTGGCTACACCTTC,CASSPGWSGYTF
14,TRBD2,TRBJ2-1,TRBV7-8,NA,TGTGCCAGCAGCCCTCGGACTAGGTTTTATGAGCAGTTCTTC,CASSPRTRFYEQFF
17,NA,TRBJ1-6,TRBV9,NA,TGTGCCAGCAGCGTAGGAGGACCCAGCTCCTATAATTCACCCCTCCACTTT,CASSVGGPSSYNSPLHF
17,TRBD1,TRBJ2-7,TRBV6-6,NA,TGTGCCAGCAGTTACGAGACAGGGGGGTTCCGCGGGTCCGAGCAGTACTTC,CASSYETGGFRGSEQYF
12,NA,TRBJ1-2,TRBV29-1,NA,TGCAGCGTTGGGGGAGATAACTATGGCTACACCTTC,CSVGGDNYGYTF
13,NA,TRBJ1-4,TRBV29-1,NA,TGCAGCGTTTCCCCTTCAACTAATGAAAAACTGTTTTTT,CSVSPSTNEKLFF
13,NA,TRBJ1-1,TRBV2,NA,TGCGCCAGCGTAATACAGCCTGCCACTGAAGCTTTCTTT,CASVIQPATEAFF
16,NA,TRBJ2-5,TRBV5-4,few,TGTGCCAGCAGCTTTCTGGGACTCCTCGGACAAGAGACCCAGTACTTC,CASSFLGLLGQETQYF
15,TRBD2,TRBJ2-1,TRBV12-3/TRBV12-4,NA,TGTGCCAGCAGTACTAGCGGGAGCTATGGCAATGAGCAGTTCTTC,CASSTSGSYGNEQFF